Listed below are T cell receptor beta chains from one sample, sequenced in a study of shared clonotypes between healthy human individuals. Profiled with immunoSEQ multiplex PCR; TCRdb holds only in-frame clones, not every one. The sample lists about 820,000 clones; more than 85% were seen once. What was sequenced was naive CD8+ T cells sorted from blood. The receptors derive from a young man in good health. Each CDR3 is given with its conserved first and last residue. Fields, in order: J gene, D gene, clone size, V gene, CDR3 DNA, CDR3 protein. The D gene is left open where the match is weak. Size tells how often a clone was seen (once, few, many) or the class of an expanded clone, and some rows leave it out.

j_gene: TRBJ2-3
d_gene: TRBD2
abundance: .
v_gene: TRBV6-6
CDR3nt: TGTGCCAGCAGTTACGGACTAGCGGGGAGTCAGTCTACGCAGTATTTT
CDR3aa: CASSYGLAGSQSTQYF

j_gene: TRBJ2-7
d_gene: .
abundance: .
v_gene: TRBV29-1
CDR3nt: TGCAGCGTTGAAATTTTGGACAGCTCTCCTGGCGAGCAGTACTTC
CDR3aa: CSVEILDSSPGEQYF

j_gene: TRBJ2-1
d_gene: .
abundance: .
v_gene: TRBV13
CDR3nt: TGTGCCAGCAGCTTAGGGTGGGGGGGCATGTACAATGAGCAGTTCTTC
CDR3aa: CASSLGWGGMYNEQFF

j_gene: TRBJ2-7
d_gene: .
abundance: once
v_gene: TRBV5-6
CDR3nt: TGTGCCAGCAGCTTAATAAATGCAGTATACGAGCAGTACTTC
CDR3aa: CASSLINAVYEQYF

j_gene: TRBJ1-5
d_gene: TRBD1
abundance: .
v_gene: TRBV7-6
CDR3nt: TGTGCCAGCAGCTTAGGCCAGGGGGACAATCAGCCCCAGCATTTT
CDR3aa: CASSLGQGDNQPQHF

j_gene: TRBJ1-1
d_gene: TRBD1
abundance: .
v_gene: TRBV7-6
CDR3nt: TGTGCCAGCAGCTCAGGACAGGGGCAGAACACTGAAGCTTTCTTT
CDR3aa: CASSSGQGQNTEAFF

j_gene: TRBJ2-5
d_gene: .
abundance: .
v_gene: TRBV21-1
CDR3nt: TGTGCCAGCAGCCAAAGGTATTCGGGGACTAGTTTCTCTGAGACCCAGTACTTC
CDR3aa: CASSQRYSGTSFSETQYF

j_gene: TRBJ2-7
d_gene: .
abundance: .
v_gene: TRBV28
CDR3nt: TGTGCCAGCCTTGGTGGGGAGACCCTACGGGAGCAGTACTTC
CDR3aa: CASLGGETLREQYF

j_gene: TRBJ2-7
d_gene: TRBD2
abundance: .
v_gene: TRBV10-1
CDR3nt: TGCGCCAGCAGTGGCCCCCGGACTAGCGGGAGTTACGAGCAGTACTTC
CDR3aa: CASSGPRTSGSYEQYF

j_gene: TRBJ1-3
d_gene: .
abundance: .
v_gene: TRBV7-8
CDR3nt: TGTGCCAGCAGCCAGGGACACCCTCGAAACACCATATATTTT
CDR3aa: CASSQGHPRNTIYF

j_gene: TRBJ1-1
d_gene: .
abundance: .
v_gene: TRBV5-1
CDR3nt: TGCGCCAGCAGCTTTAAGGTAGGGGGTCTGGGAAACACTGAAGCTTTCTTT
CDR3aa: CASSFKVGGLGNTEAFF

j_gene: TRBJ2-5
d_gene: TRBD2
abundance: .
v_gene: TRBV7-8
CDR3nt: TGTGCCAGCAGCTTAGGGGTAGCGGGAGAATCGCCGTTTGGGACCCAGTACTTC
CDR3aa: CASSLGVAGESPFGTQYF

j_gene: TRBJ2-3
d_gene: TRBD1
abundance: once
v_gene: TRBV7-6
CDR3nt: TGTGCCAGCAGCCGGACAGGATCCACAGATACGCAGTATTTT
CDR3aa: CASSRTGSTDTQYF

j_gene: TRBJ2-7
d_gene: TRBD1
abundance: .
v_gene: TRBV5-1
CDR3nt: TGCGCCAGCAGCTTGGAACCTAGGGACAGCTCCTACGAGCAGTACTTC
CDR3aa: CASSLEPRDSSYEQYF

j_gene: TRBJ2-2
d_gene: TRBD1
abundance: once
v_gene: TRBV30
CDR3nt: TGTGCCTGGAGTCAGGGGACAGGTTATTCCGGGGAGCTGTTTTTT
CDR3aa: CAWSQGTGYSGELFF

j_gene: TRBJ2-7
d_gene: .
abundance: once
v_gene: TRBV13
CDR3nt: TGTGCCAGCAGTTCAGCGGTCTCCTACGAGCAGTACTTC
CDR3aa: CASSSAVSYEQYF

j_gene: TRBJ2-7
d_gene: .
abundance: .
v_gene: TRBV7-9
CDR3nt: TGTGCCAGCAGCTCCGACATTGGCCGCGAGCAGTACTTC
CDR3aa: CASSSDIGREQYF

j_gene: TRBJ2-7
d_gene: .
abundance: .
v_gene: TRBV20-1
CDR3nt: TGCAGTGCTCGGGTCGGGTACGAGCAGTACTTC
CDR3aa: CSARVGYEQYF

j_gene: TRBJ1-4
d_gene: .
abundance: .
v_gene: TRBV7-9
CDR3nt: TGTGCCAGCAGCTTCTCCGGAACAGAAGAAAAACTGTTTTTT
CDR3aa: CASSFSGTEEKLFF

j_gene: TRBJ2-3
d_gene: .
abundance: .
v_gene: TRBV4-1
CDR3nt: TGCGCCAGCAGCCAAGAGGACAGCTCTAGCACAGATACGCAGTATTTT
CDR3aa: CASSQEDSSSTDTQYF

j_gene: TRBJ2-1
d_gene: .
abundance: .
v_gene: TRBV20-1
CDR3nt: TGCAGTGCTAGTAAGCGGAATGAGCAGTTCTTC
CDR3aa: CSASKRNEQFF

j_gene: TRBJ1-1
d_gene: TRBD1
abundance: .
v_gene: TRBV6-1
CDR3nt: TGTGCCAGCAGTGATTGGGACAGGCCCTTAGGGGACACTGAAGCTTTCTTT
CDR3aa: CASSDWDRPLGDTEAFF

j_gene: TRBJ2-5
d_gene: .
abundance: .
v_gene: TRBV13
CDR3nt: TGTGCCAGCAGCCCATCCGCTAAGACCCAGTACTTC
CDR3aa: CASSPSAKTQYF

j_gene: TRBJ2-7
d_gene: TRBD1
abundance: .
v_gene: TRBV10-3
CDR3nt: TGTGCCATCAGTGACAGGGGGCGGTACGAGCAGTACTTC
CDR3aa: CAISDRGRYEQYF

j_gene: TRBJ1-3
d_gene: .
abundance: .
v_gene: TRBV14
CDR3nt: TGTGCCAGCAGCCCTCTTAACTCTGGAAACACCATATATTTT
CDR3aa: CASSPLNSGNTIYF

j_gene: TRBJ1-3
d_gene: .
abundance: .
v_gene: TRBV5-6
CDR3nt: TGTGCCAGCAGCTTGTGGGGTTCTGGAAACACCATATATTTT
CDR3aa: CASSLWGSGNTIYF